This T cell receptor beta chain was sequenced for a study of blood T cell repertoires in COVID-19. Overall study: The United States, Italy and Spain supplied acute and convalescent COVID-19 samples.

This clone was found once. The CDR3 has 12 amino acids. V was trimmed by 6 bases and J by 0 bases, leaving 4 bases between them. Germline CDR1 reads LGHDT; CDR2 reads YNNKEL (reference sequence). Sequencing was performed with immunoSEQ multiplex PCR; in TCRdb, only in-frame clones are kept and a portion is missing. The sample records fewer than 130,000 clones, approximately 82% being singletons. The chain combines TRBV3-1 (or the pseudogene TRBV3-2) with TRBJ2-3; unclear D gene. Sequenced material: peripheral blood. The receptor was isolated from a woman at least 80 years old with acute or convalescent COVID-19. CDR3 nucleotide sequence: TGTGCCAGCAGGTCGAGCACAGATACGCAGTATTTT. Protein product: CASRSSTDTQYF.